Sequencing of this T cell receptor beta chain was carried out in a study of blood T cell repertoires in COVID-19. Turning to the study itself: Sites in the United States, Italy and Spain provided acute and convalescent COVID-19 samples. T cells, B-cell-depleted T cells, or PBMCs provided the cDNA or gDNA that served as material.

The germline gives CDR1 ENHRY, CDR2 SYGVKD. V lost 4 bases to trimming and J lost 3 bases, with 12 bases between them. CDR3 size: 15 residues. Clones were read by immunoSEQ multiplex PCR, and TCRdb kept only the in-frame ones, dropping some. The sample has around 56,000 clones, around 70% seen once. The V call is TRBV10-3, the J call TRBJ2-2, with D possibly matching TRBD1 (5 bases). The sample consisted of peripheral blood. The TCR originated in a woman in her seventies with acute or convalescent COVID-19. The CDR3 region is CAISAWTTDTGELFF. Written as DNA, the CDR3 is TGTGCCATCAGTGCGTGGACGACAGACACCGGGGAGCTGTTTTTT.